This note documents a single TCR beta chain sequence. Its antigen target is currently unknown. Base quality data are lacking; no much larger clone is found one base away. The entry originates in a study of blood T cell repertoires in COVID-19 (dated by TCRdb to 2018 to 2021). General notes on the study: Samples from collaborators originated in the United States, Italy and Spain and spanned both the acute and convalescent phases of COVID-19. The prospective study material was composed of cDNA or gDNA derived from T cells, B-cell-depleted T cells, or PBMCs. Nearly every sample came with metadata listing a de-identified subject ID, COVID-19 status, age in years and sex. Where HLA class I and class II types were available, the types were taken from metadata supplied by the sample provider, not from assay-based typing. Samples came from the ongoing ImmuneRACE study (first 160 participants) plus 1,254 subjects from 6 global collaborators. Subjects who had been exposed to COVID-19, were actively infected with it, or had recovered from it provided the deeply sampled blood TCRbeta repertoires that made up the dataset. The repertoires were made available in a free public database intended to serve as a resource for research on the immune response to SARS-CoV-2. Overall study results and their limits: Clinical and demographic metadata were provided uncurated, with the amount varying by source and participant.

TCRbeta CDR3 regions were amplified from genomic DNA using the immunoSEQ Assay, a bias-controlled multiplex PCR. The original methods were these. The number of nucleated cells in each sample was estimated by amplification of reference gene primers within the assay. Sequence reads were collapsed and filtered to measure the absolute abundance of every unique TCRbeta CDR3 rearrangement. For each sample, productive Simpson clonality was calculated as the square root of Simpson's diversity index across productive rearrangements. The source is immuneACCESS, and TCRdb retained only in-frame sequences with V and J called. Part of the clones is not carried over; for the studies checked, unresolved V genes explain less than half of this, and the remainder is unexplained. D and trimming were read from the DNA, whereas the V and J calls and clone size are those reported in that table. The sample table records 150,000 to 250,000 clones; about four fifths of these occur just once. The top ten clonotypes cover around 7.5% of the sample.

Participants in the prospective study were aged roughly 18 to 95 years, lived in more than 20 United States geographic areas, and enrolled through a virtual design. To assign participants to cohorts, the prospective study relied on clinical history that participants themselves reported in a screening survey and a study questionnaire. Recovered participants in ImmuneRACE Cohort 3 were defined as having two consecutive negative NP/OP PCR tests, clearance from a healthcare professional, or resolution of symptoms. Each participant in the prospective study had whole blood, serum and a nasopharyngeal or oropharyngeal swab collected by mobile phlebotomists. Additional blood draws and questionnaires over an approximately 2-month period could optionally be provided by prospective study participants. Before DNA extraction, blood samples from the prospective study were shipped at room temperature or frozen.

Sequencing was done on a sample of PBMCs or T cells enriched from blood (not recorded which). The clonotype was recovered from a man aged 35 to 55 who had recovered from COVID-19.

This receptor carries the CDR3 CASSSMWGQGYTGELFF. The DNA is as follows: TGTGCCAGCAGCTCCATGTGGGGACAGGGTTACACCGGGGAGCTGTTTTTT. Recombination linked TRBV5-6 to TRBJ2-2, and 9 bases in between align with TRBD1. Trimming removed 3 bases from V and 3 bases from J; the gene matches leave 9 bases unexplained. From the cysteine through the phenylalanine, the CDR3 covers 17 amino acids. Kept here is only the CDR3 DNA, which spans 51 bases and is read in frame from base 1. CDR1 SGHDT and CDR2 YYEEEE are derived from the germline V gene.